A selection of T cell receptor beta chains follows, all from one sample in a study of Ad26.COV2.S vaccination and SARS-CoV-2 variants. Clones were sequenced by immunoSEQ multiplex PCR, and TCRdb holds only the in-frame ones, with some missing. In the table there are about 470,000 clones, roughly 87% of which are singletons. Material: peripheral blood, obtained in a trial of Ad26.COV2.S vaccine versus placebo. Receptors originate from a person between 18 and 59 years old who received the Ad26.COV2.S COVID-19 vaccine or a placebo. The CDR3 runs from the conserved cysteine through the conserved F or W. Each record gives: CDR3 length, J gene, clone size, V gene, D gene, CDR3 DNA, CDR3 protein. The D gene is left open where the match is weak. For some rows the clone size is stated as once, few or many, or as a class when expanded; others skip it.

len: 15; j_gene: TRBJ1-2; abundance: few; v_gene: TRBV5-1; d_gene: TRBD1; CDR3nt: TGCGCCAGCAGCGCCACCGGGACAGGGGAAGGTGGCTACACCTTC; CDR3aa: CASSATGTGEGGYTF
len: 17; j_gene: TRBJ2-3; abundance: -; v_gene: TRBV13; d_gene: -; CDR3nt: TGTGCCAGCAGCTTAAGGGGGTTGGTGGGAGATACAGATACGCAGTATTTT; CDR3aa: CASSLRGLVGDTDTQYF
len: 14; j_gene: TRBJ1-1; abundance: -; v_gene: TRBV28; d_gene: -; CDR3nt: TGTGCCAGCACCTCGGGGGAGCCGAACACTGAAGCTTTCTTT; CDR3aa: CASTSGEPNTEAFF
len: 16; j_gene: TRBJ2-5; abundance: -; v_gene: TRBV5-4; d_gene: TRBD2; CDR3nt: TGTGCCAGCAGCCCCGGACTAGCGGGAGGTGAGGAGACCCAGTACTTC; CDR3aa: CASSPGLAGGEETQYF
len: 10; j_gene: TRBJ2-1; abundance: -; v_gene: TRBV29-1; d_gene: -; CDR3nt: TGCAGCGTTTGGAACAATGAGCAGTTCTTC; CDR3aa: CSVWNNEQFF
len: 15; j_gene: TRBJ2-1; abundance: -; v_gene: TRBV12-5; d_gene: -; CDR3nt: TGTGCTAGTGCCATTTGGGGGGTCTCTCGCAATGAGCAGTTCTTC; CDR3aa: CASAIWGVSRNEQFF
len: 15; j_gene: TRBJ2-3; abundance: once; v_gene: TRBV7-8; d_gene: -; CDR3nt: TGTGCCAGCAGCCCCCCAGTCTTGGGGGGAGCTACGCAGTATTTT; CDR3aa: CASSPPVLGGATQYF
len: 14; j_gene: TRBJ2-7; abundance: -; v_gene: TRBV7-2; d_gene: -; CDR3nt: TGTGCCAGCAGCTTATATCAGGGGATCGACGAGCAGTACTTC; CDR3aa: CASSLYQGIDEQYF
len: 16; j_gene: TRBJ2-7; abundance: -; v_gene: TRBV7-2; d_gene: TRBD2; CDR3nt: TGTGCCAGCAGCTTAGTAGGGGCAGCGGGAGCCTACGAGCAGTACTTC; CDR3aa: CASSLVGAAGAYEQYF
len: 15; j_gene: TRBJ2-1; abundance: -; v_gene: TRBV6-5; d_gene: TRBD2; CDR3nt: TGTGCCAGCAGACTAGCGGGAGGCCCTTACAATGAGCAGTTCTTC; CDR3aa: CASRLAGGPYNEQFF
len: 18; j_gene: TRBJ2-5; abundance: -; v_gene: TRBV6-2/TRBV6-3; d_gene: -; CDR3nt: TGTGCCAGCAGTTACTCAAAGATTCCTGGGAGTGATGGAGAGACCCAGTACTTC; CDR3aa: CASSYSKIPGSDGETQYF
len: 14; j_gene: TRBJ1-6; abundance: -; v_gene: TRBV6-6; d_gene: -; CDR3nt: TGTGCCAGCAGTTACCAGGACAGTAATTCACCCCTCCACTTT; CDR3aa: CASSYQDSNSPLHF
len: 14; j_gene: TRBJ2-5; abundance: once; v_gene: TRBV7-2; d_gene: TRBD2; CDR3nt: TGTGCCAGCAGCTTGCTCGGGGGGGTGGAGACCCAGTACTTC; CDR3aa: CASSLLGGVETQYF
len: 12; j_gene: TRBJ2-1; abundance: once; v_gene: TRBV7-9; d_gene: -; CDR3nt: TGTGCCAGCAGCCCAAAGGGGCATGAGCAGTTCTTC; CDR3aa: CASSPKGHEQFF
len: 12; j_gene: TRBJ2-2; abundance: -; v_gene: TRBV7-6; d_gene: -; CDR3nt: TGTGCCAGCAGCTTACCCCACGGGGAGCTGTTTTTT; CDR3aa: CASSLPHGELFF
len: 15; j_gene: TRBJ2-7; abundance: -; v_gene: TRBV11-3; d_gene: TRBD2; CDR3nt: TGTGCCAGCAGCTACGGACTAGCGGGAGTATACGAGCAGTACTTC; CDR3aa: CASSYGLAGVYEQYF
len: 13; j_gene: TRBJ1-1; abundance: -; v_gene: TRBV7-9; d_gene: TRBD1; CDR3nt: TGTGCCAGCAGCTCGGGACAGCTCGTAGAAGCTTTCTTT; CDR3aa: CASSSGQLVEAFF
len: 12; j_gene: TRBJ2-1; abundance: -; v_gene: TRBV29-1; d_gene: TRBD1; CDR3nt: TGCAGCGTTCCGGGACAGCACTATGAGCAGTTCTTC; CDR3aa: CSVPGQHYEQFF
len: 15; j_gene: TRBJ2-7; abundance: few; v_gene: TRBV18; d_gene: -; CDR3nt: TGTGCCAGCTCACCCCCCGGCCAATCCCATTACGAGCAGTACTTC; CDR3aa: CASSPPGQSHYEQYF
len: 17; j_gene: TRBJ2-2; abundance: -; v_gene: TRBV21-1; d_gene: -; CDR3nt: TGTGCCAGCAGCCCTACGGGGGAGTTTGCCGGGACCGGGGAGCTGTTTTTT; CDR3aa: CASSPTGEFAGTGELFF
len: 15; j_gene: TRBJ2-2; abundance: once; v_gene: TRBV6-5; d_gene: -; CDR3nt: TGTGCCAGCACCCCCCGGGCGGCGAACACCGGGGAGCTGTTTTTT; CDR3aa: CASTPRAANTGELFF
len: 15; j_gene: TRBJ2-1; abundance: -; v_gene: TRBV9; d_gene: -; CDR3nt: TGTGCCAGCACGACCGGGACGGAGCCTTACAATGAGCAGTTCTTC; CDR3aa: CASTTGTEPYNEQFF